This T cell receptor beta chain emerged from a study of CXCR4 blockade with PD-1 therapy in pancreatic cancer. Patients who provided the archived tumor blocks had not received neoadjuvant therapy before surgery. Profiling relied on immunoSEQ multiplex PCR, and the TCRdb table lists in-frame clones only, not all of them. The sample includes a few thousand clones, around 50% of them seen just once. In regard to this clone: Its target is not known.

Per germline, CDR1 LNHDA and CDR2 SQIVND (reference sequence). Trimming took off 3 bases at V and 7 bases at J, with 18 bases between the two ends. The CDR3 contains 16 residues. General observations from the study: Antigen-specificity overlap of convergent dominant clones remained unconfirmed. Frequent tumor clones were encoded by many distinct rearrangements, suggesting shared antigens. Intratumoral clonality (mean roughly 0.14) exceeded healthy blood (about 0.05) but did not track survival.

The chain combines TRBV19 with TRBJ2-2; possible D gene TRBD1, 6 bases. Sequenced material: tumor tissue. This clonotype originated in a human donor with pancreatic ductal adenocarcinoma. CDR3: CASSINPRGDNGELFF. The CDR3 coding sequence is TGTGCCAGTAGTATCAACCCCAGGGGCGATAACGGGGAGCTGTTTTTT.